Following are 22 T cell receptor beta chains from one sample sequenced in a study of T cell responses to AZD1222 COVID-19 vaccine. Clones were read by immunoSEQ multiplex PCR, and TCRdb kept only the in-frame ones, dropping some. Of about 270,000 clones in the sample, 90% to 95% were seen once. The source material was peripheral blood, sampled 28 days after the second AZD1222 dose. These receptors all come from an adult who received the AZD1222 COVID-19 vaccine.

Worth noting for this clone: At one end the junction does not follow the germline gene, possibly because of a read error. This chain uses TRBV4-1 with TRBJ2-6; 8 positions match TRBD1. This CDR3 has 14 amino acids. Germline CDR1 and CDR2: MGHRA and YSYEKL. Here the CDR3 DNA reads TGCGCCAGCAGCCAATCACAGGGGGTCAACGTCCTGACTTTC. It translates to CASSQSQGVNVLTF.

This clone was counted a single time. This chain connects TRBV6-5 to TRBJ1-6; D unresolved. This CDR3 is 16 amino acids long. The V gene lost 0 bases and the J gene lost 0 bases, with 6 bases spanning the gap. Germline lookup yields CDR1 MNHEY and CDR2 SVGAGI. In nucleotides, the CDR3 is TGTGCCAGCAGTTACTCCCATAGCTCCTATAATTCACCCCTCCACTTT. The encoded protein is CASSYSHSSYNSPLHF.

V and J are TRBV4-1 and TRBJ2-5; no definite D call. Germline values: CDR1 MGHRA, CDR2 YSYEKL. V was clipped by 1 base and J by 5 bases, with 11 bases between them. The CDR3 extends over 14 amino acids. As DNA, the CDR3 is TGCGCCAGCAGCCAAGCAGGTCTTGTGGAGACCCAGTACTTC. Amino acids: CASSQAGLVETQYF.

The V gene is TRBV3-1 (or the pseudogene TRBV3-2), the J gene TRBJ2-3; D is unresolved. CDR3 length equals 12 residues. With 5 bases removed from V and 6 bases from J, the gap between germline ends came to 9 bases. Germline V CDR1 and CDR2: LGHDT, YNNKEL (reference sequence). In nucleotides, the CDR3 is TGTGCCAGCAGCAAGGTGGGGGATACGCAGTATTTT. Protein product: CASSKVGDTQYF.

This CDR3 reads CASSSGTPSGGNIQYF. CDR3 bases: TGTGCCAGCAGTTCCGGGACACCCTCCGGAGGGAACATTCAGTACTTC. The chain has TRBV5-8 and TRBJ2-4; D could derive from TRBD1 or TRBD2 (6 bases each). The V and J ends lost 5 bases and 7 bases respectively, with 22 bases between them. CDR1 SGHTS and CDR2 YDEGEE come from the germline V gene. There are 16 residues in the CDR3.

For the CDR3, the DNA is TGTGCCAGCAGCCTTTGGGGGGCTGAAGCTTTCTTT. Its translation is CASSLWGAEAFF. The V call is TRBV11-2, the J call TRBJ1-1; D is perhaps TRBD1 (5 bases). V shed 5 bases and J shed 6 bases, with 10 bases lying between them. The CDR3 is 12 amino acids. Per the germline V gene, CDR1 is SGHAT and CDR2 is FQNNGV.

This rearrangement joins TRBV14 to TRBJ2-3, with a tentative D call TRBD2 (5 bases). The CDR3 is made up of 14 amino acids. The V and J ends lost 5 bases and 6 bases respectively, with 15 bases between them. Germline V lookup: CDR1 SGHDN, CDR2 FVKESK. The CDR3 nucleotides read TGTGCCAGCAGCGCCGGGATCGTTGGGGATACGCAGTATTTT. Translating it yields CASSAGIVGDTQYF. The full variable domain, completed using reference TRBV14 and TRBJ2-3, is EAGVTQFPSHSVIEKGQTVTLRCDPISGHDNLYWYRRVMGKEIKFLLHFVKESKQDESGMPNNRFLAERTGGTYSTLKVQPAELEDSGVYFCASSAGIVGDTQYFGPGTRLTVL.

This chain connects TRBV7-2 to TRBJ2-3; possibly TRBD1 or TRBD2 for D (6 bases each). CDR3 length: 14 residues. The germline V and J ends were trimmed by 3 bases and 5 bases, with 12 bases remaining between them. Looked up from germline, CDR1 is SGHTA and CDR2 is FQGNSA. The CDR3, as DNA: TGTGCCAGCAGCTTGAGGAGGGGGGTAGATACGCAGTATTTT. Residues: CASSLRRGVDTQYF.

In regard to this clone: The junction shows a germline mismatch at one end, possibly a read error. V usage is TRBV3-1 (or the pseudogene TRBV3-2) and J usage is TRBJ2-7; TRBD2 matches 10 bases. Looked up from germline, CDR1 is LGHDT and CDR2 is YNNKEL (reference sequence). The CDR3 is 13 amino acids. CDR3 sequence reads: CASSRSLSGRIHF. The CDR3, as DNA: TGTGCCAGCAGCCGGAGTCTTAGCGGGAGGATACACTTC.

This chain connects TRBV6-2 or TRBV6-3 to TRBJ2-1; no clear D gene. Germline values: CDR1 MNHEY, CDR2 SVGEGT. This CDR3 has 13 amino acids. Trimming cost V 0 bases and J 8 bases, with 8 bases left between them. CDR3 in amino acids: CASSYSTLHEQFF. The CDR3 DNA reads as TGTGCCAGCAGTTACTCCACTCTCCATGAGCAGTTCTTC.

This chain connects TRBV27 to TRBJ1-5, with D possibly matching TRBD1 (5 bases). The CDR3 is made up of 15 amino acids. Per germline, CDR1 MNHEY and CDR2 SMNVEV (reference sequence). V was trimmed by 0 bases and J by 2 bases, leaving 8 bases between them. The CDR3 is CASSLSGGGNQPQHF. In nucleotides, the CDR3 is TGTGCCAGCAGTTTATCGGGAGGGGGCAATCAGCCCCAGCATTTT.

The CDR3 DNA sequence: TGTGCCAGCAGCTTAGCGGAGCCCTATGAAGCTTTCTTT. Residues: CASSLAEPYEAFF. The chain combines TRBV11-1 with TRBJ1-1; no definite D call. V gave up 0 bases and J gave up 7 bases, with 9 bases separating them. The CDR3 runs to 13 residues. Germline V gene lookup returns CDR1 SGHAT and CDR2 FQDESV (reference sequence). Full variable domain (missing parts from reference TRBV11-1 and TRBJ1-1): EAEVAQSPRYKITEKSQAVAFWCDPISGHATLYWYRQILGQGPELLVQFQDESVVDDSQLPKDRFSAERLKGVDSTLKIQPAELGDSAMYLCASSLAEPYEAFFGQGTRLTVV.

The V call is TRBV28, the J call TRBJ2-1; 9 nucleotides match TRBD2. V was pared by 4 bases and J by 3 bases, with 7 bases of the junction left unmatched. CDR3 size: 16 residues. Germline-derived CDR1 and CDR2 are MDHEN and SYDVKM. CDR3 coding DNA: TGTGCCAGCAGTTCCTCCGGGACTAGCAACTACAATGAGCAGTTCTTC. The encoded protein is CASSSSGTSNYNEQFF.

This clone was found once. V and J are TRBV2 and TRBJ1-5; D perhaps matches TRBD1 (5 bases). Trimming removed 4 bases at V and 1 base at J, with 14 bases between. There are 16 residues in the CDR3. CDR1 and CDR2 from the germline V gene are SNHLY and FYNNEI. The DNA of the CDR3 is TGTGCCAGCAGTGGACCGGGACCTGGGAGCAATCAGCCCCAGCATTTT. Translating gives CASSGPGPGSNQPQHF.

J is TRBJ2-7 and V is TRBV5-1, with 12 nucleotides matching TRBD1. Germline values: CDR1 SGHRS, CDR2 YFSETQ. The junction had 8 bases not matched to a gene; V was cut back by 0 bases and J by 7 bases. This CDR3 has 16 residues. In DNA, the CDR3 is TGCGCCAGCAGCTTGGTTGGGGGACAGGGGGCTGGTGAGCAGTACTTC. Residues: CASSLVGGQGAGEQYF.

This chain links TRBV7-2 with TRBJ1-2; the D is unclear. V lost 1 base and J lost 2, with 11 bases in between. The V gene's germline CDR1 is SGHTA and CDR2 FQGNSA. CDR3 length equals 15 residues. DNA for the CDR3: TGTGCCAGCAGCTTAGATAAGGGAACAAACTATGGCTACACCTTC. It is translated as CASSLDKGTNYGYTF.

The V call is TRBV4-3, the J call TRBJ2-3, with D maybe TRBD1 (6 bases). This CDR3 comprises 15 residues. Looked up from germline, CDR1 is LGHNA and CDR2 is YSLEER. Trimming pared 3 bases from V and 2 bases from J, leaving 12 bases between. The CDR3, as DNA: TGCGCCAGCAGCCAGGATACAGGGATCACAGATACGCAGTATTTT. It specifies CASSQDTGITDTQYF.

CDR3 nucleotide sequence: TGTGCCAGCAGCTTACTGGATGACTTCGCGGGGGTCTACACCTTC. Translating it yields CASSLLDDFAGVYTF. The genes are TRBV5-6 and TRBJ1-2; D possibly corresponds to TRBD1 (5 bases). From germline, CDR1 is SGHDT and CDR2 YYEEEE. The V and J ends lost 2 bases and 10 bases respectively, with 21 bases between them. The CDR3 is made up of 15 amino acids.

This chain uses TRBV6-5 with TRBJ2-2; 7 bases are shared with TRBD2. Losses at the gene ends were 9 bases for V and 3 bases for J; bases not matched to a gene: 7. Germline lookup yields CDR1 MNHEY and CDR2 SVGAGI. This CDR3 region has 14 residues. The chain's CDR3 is CASVRDYHTGELFF. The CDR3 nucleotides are TGTGCCAGTGTACGGGACTACCACACCGGGGAGCTGTTTTTT.

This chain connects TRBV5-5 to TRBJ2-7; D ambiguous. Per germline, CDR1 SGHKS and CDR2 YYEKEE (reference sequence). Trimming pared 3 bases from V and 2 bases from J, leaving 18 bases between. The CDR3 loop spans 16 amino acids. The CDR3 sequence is CASSSMVSRPPYEQYF. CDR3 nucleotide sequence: TGTGCCAGCAGCTCCATGGTCAGTAGGCCCCCCTACGAGCAGTACTTC.

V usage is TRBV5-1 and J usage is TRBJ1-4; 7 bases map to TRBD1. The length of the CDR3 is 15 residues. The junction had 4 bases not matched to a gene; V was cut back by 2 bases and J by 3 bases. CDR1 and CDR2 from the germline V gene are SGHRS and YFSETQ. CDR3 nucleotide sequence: TGCGCCAGCAGCTTAACAGGGGTTCCTAATGAAAAACTGTTTTTT. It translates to CASSLTGVPNEKLFF. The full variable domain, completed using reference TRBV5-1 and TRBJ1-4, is KAGVTQTPRYLIKTRGQQVTLSCSPISGHRSVSWYQQTPGQGLQFLFEYFSETQRNKGNFPGRFSGRQFSNSRSEMNVSTLELGDSALYLCASSLTGVPNEKLFFGSGTQLSVL.

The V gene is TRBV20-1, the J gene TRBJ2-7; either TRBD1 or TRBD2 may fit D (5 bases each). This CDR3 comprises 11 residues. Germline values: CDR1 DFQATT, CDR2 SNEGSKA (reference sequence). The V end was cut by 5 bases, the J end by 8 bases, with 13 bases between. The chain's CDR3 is CSARDPPKQYF. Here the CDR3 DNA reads TGCAGTGCTCGGGACCCACCCAAGCAGTACTTC.